This T cell receptor (beta chain) was obtained from a study of beta chain features in type 1 diabetes. General study results and limits: Resolution of whether HLA type affects TCRB rearrangement was not achieved here. All four CD4+ subsets from Type 1 diabetes patients carried moderately but significantly shorter TCRB CDR3s. Fewer junction insertions and more nucleotide deletions appeared in type 1 diabetes patients.

The CDR3 runs to 14 residues. CDR1 MGHDK and CDR2 SYGVNS come from the germline V gene. V lost 6 bases and J 5 bases, leaving 16 bases between the germline ends. Cells sorted by CD45RO/CCR7/CD25/CD127/CD95/CD27 comprised CD4+ naive, central memory, regulatory and stem cell-like memory cells. The purity of all sorted populations exceeded 95%. In this sample, this clone turned up a few times. As yet, its antigen is unknown. As every portion of the isolated RNA was reverse transcribed, the sequencing read expressed TCRB transcripts. Assay: immunoSEQ multiplex PCR; the TCRdb copy retains only in-frame clones and omits some. The sample has 500,000 to 850,000 clones, 11% to 15% seen once; the top ten hold approximately 0.043%.

The clonotype comes from a man younger than 30 with type 1 diabetes. The V gene is TRBV25-1, the J gene TRBJ1-1, with no clear D. Sequencing input: naive CD4+ T cells from blood. The CDR3 bases are TGTGCCAGCAGGAAATATTCAGGTGGAACTGAAGCTTTCTTT. This gives the protein CASRKYSGGTEAFF.